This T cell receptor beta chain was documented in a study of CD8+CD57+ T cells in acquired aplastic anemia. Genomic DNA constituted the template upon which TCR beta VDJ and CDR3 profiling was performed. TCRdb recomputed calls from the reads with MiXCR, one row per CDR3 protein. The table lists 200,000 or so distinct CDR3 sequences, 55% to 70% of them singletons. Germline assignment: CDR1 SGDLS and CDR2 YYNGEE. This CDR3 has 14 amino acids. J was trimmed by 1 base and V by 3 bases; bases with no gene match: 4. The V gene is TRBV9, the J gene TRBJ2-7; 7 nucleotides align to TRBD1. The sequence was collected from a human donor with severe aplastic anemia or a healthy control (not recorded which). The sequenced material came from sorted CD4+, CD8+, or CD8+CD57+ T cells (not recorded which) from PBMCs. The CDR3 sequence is CASSAQGFSYEQYF. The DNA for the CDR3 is TGTGCCAGCAGCGCACAGGGGTTTTCCTACGAGCAGTACTTC.